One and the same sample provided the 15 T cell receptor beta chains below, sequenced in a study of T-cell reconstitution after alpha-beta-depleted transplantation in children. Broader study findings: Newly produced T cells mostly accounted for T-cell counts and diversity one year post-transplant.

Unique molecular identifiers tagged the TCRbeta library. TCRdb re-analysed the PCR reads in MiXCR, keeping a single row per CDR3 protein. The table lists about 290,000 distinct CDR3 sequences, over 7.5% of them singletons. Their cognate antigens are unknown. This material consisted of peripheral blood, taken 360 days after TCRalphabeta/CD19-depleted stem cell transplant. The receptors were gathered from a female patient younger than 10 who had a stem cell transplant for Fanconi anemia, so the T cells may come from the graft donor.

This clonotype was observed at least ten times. CDR3 nucleotides: TGTGCCAGCAGCTCTTCCGGACTAGCGGGAGGGGGCAGGCACAATGAGCAGTTCTTC. As protein: CASSSSGLAGGGRHNEQFF. The rearrangement joins TRBV11-1 to TRBJ2-1; 15 bases agree with TRBD2. This CDR3 has 19 residues. Trimming cost V 4 bases and J 5 bases; bases outside gene matches: 12. The germline gives CDR1 SGHAT, CDR2 FQDESV (reference sequence). The whole variable domain, filled in from reference TRBV11-1 and TRBJ2-1, reads EAEVAQSPRYKITEKSQAVAFWCDPISGHATLYWYRQILGQGPELLVQFQDESVVDDSQLPKDRFSAERLKGVDSTLKIQPAELGDSAMYLCASSSSGLAGGGRHNEQFFGPGTRLTVL.

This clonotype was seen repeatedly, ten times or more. This CDR3 is CASSLRRLEQFF. The CDR3 DNA reads TGTGCCAGCAGCTTAAGGAGACTAGAGCAGTTCTTC. This chain connects TRBV7-8 to TRBJ2-1; TRBD2 might be the D (5 bases). CDR1 is SGHVS and CDR2 is FQNEAQ in the germline V gene. V dropped 2 bases and J dropped 10 bases, with 9 bases sitting between them. CDR3 length: 12 amino acids.

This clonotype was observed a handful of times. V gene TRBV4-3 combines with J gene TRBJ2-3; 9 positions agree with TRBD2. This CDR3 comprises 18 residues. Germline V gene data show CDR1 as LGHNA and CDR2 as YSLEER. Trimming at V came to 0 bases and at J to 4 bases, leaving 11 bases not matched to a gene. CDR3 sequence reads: CASSQDTGLAGRADTQYF. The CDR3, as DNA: TGCGCCAGCAGCCAAGACACGGGACTAGCCGGCAGGGCAGATACGCAGTATTTT.

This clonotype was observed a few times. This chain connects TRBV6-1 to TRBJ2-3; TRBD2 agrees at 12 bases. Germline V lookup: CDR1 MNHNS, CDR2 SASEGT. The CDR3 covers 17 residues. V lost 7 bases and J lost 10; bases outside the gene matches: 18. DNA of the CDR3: TGTGCCAGCATGGCTAGCGGGGGGGCTGGGGCCAGGGCCTCGCAGTATTTT. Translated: CASMASGGAGARASQYF.

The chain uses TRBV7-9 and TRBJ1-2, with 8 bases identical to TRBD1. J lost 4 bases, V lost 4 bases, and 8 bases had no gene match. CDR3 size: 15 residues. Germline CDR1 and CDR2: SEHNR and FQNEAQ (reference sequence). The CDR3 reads CASSWVGQAGYGYTF. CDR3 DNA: TGTGCCAGCAGCTGGGTGGGACAGGCGGGCTATGGCTACACCTTC.

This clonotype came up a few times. The CDR3, as DNA: TGTGCCAGCAGTTTTACCGCGGGCTACACCATATATTTT. Its protein is CASSFTAGYTIYF. V gene TRBV28 combines with J gene TRBJ1-3, with unresolved D. Trimming removed 3 bases at V and 8 bases at J, with 11 bases between. The CDR3 is 13 amino acids. The germline gives CDR1 MDHEN, CDR2 SYDVKM. The full variable domain, its missing parts supplied by reference TRBV28 and TRBJ1-3, is DVKVTQSSRYLVKRTGEKVFLECVQDMDHENMFWYRQDPGLGLRLIYFSYDVKMKEKGDIPEGYSVSREKKERFSLILESASTNQTSMYLCASSFTAGYTIYFGEGSWLTVV.

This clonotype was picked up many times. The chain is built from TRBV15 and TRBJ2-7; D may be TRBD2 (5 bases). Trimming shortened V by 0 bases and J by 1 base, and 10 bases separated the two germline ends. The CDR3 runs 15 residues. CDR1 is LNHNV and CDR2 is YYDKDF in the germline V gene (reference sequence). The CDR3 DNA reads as TGTGCCACCAGCAGAGATCTAGCAGGATCCTACGAGCAGTACTTC. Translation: CATSRDLAGSYEQYF.

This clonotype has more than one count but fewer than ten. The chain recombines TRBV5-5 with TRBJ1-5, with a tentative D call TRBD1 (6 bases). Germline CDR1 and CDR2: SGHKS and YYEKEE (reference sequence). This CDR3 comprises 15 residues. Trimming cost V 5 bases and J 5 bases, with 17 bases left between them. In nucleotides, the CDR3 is TGTGCCAGCAGTTCCGGGACAATACTTCATCAGCCCCAGCATTTT. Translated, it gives CASSSGTILHQPQHF.

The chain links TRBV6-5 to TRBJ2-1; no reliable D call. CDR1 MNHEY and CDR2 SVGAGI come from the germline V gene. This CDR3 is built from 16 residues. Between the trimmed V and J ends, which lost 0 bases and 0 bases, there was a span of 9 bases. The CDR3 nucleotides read TGTGCCAGCAGTTACTCACGGAGTAGCTCCTACAATGAGCAGTTCTTC. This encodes CASSYSRSSSYNEQFF.

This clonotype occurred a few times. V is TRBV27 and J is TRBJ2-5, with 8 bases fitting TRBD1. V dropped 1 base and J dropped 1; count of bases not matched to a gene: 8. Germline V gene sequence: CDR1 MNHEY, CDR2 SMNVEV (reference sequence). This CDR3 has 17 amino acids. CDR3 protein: CASSLYGGQGLQETQYF. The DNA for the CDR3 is TGTGCCAGCAGTTTATATGGTGGACAGGGCCTCCAAGAGACCCAGTACTTC.

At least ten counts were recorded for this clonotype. CDR3 in DNA: TGTGCCAGCAGCCAAGATGAAGAGTTGTATGAAAAACTGTTTTTT. Its protein product is CASSQDEELYEKLFF. The V and J genes are TRBV4-2 and TRBJ1-4; D remains unclear. CDR3 length: 15 amino acids. The germline gives CDR1 LGHNA, CDR2 YNFKEQ. Trimming removed 0 bases at V and 6 bases at J, with 11 bases between.

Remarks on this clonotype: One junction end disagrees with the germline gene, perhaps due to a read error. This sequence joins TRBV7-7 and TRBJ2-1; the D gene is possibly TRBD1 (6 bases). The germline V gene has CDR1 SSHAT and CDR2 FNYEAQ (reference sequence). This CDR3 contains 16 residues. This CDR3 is CASSPLDSSTYNEQFF. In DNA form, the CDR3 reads TGTGCTAGCAGCCCATTGGACAGCAGTACTTACAATGAGCAGTTCTTC.

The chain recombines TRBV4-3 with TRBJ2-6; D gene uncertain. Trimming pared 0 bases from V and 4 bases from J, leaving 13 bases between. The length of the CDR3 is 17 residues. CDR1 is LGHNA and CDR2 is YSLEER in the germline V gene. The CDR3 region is CASSQDAGLKGANVLTF. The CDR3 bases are TGCGCCAGCAGCCAAGATGCCGGCTTAAAGGGGGCCAACGTCCTGACTTTC.

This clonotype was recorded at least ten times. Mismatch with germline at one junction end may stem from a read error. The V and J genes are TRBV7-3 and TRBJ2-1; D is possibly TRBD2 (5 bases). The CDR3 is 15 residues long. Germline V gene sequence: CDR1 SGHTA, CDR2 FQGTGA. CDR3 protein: CASSLTRLSFNEQFF. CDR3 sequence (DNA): TGTGCCAGCAGCTTAACGAGACTATCCTTCAATGAGCAGTTCTTC.

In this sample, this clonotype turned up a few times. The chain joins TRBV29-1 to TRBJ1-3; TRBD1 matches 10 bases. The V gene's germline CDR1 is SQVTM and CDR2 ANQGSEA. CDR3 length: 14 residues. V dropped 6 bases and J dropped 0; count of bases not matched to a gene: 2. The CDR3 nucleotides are TGCAGCGTGACAGGGGGCATCTCTGGAAACACCATATATTTT. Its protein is CSVTGGISGNTIYF.